This T cell receptor beta chain was obtained from a study of blood T cell repertoires in COVID-19. Background on the study: PBMCs, B-cell-depleted T cells, or T cells provided the cDNA or gDNA that made up the material.

Profiled with immunoSEQ multiplex PCR; TCRdb holds only in-frame clones, not every one. The sample shows 300,000 to 350,000 clones, roughly 90% of them seen only once. V trimming: 3 bases; J trimming: 8 bases; junction bases outside the gene matches: 10. CDR1 is MRHNA, CDR2 SNTAGT, per germline. The CDR3 runs 16 residues. While infection was still active, Seattle patients were enrolled and then followed longitudinally. The chain couples TRBV6-4 to TRBJ2-1, with TRBD2 matching over 10 bases. Sequencing used peripheral blood. This receptor was identified in a woman aged 30 to 39 with COVID-19, enrolled during active disease. The CDR3 is CASSESGRAGSDEQFF. The CDR3 nucleotides are TGTGCCAGCAGTGAAAGCGGGAGGGCTGGTTCGGATGAGCAGTTCTTC.